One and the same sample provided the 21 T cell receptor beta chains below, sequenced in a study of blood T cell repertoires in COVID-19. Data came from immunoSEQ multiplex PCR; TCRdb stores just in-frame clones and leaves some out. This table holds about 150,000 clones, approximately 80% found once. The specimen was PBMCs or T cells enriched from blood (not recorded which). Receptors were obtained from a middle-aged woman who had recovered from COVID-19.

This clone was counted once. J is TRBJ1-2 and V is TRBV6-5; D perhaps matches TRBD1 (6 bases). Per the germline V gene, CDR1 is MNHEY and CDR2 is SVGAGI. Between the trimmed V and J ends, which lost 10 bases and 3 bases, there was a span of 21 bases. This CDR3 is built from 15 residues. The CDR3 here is CATSRGSLGYYGYTF. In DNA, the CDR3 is TGTGCCACCTCGAGGGGGTCCCTGGGGTACTATGGCTACACCTTC.

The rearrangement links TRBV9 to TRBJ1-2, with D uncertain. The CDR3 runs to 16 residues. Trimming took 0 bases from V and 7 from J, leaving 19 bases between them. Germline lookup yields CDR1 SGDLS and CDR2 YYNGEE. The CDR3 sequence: CASSVAPEVGGPGYTF. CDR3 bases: TGTGCCAGCAGCGTAGCTCCAGAAGTCGGCGGTCCTGGCTACACCTTC.

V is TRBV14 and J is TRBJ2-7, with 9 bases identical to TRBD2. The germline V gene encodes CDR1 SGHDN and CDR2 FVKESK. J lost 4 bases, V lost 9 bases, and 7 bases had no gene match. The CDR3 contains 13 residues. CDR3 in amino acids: CASKAGGQYEQYF. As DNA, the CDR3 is TGTGCCAGTAAAGCGGGAGGACAATACGAGCAGTACTTC.

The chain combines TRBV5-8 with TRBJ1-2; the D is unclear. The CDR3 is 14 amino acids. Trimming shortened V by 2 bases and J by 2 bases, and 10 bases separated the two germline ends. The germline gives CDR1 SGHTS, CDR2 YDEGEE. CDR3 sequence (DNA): TGTGCCAGCAGCTTACCGCGGAAAAACTATGGCTACACCTTC. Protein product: CASSLPRKNYGYTF.

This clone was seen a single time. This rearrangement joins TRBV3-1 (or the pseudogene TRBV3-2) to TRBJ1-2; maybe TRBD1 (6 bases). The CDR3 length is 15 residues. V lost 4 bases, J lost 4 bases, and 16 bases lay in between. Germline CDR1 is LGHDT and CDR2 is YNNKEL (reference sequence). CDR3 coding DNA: TGTGCCAGCAGCCCAGGGGTGAGGGGTCTCTATGGCTACACCTTC. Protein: CASSPGVRGLYGYTF.

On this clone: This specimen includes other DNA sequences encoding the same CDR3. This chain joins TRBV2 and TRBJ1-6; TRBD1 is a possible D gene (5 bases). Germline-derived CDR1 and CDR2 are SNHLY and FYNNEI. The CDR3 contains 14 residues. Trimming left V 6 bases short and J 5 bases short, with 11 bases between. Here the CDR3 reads CASRGDSDNSPLHF. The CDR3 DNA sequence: TGTGCCAGCAGAGGAGACAGTGATAATTCACCCCTCCACTTT.

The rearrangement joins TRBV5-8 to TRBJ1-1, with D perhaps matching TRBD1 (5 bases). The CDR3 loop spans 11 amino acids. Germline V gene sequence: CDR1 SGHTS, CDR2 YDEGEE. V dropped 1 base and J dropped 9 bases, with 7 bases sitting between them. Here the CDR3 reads CASSLTGQAFF. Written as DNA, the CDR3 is TGTGCCAGCAGCTTGACAGGACAAGCTTTCTTT. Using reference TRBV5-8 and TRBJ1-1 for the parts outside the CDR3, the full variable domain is EAGVTQSPTHLIKTRGQQATLRCSPISGHTSVYWYQQALGLGLQFLLWYDEGEERNRGNFPPRFSGRQFPNYSSELNVNALELEDSALYLCASSLTGQAFFGQGTRLTVV.

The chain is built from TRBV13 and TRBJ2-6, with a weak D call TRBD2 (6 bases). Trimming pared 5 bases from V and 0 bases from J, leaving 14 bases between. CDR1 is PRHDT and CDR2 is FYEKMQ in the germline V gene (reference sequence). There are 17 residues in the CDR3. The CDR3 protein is CASSRGAGSSGANVLTF. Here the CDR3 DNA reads TGTGCCAGCAGCCGCGGGGCGGGGAGCTCTGGGGCCAACGTCCTGACTTTC.

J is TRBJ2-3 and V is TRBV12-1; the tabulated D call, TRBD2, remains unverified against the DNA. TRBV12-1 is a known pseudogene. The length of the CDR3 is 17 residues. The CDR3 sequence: CASSFPDFCGDGGTQYF. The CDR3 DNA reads TGTGCCAGCAGCTTCCCGGACTTTTGCGGGGATGGAGGTACGCAGTATTTT.

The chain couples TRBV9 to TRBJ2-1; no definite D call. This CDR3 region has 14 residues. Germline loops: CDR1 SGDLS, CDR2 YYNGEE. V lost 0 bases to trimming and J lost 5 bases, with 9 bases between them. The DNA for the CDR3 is TGTGCCAGCAGCGTAGAGTTGGGCCACAATGAGCAGTTCTTC. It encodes CASSVELGHNEQFF.

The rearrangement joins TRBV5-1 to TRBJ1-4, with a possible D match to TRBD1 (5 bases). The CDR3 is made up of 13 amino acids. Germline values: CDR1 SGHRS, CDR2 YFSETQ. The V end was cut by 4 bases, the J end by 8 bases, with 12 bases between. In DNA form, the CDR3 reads TGCGCCAGCAGCCCCCGGGGGGGGGAAAAACTGTTTTTT. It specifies CASSPRGGEKLFF.

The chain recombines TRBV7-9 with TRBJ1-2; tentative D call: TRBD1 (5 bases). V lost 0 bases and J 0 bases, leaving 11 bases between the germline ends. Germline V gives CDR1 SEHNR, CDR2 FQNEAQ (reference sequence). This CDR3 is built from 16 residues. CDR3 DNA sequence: TGTGCCAGCAGCTTAGCGCCAGGGCCAGCTAACTATGGCTACACCTTC. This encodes CASSLAPGPANYGYTF. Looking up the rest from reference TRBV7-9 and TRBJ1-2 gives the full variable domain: DTGVSQNPRHKITKRGQNVTFRCDPISEHNRLYWYRQTLGQGPEFLTYFQNEAQLEKSRLLSDRFSAERPKGSFSTLEIQRTEQGDSAMYLCASSLAPGPANYGYTFGSGTRLTVV.

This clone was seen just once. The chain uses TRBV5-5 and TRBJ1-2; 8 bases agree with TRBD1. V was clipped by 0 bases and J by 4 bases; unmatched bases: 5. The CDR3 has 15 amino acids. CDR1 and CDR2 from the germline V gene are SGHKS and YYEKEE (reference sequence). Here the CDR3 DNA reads TGTGCCAGCAGCTTGGTTCAGGGGGCCGGCTATGGCTACACCTTC. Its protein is CASSLVQGAGYGYTF.

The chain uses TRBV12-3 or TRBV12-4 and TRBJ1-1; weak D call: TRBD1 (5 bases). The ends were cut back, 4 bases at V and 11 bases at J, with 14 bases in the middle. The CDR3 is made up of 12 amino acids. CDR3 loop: CASSSQGIRAFF. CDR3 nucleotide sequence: TGTGCCAGCAGTTCCCAGGGAATTAGGGCTTTCTTT.

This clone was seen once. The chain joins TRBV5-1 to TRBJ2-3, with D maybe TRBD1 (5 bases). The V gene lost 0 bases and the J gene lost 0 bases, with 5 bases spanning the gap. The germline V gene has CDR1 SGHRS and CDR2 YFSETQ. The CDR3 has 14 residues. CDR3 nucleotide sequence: TGCGCCAGCAGCTTGGGGGGCAGCACAGATACGCAGTATTTT. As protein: CASSLGGSTDTQYF.

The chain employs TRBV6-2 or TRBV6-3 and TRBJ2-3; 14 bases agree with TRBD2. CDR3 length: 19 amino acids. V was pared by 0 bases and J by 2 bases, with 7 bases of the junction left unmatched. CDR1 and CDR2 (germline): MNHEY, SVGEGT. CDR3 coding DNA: TGTGCCAGCAGTTACTCATTGACTAGCGGGAGGGCCGACACAGATACGCAGTATTTT. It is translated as CASSYSLTSGRADTDTQYF.

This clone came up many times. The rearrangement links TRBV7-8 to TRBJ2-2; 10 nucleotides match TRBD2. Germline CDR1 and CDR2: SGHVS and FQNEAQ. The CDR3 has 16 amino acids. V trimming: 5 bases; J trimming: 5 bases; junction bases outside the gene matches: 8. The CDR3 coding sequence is TGTGCCAGCAGCGACTTAGCGGGAGGTGGTACCGGGGAGCTGTTTTTT. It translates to CASSDLAGGGTGELFF.

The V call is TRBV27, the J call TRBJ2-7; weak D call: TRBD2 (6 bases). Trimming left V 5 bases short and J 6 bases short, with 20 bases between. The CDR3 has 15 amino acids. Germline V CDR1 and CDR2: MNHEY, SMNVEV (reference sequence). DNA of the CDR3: TGTGCCAGCAGTCCACTTGGACCTCAGCGGGCCGAGCAGTACTTC. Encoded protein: CASSPLGPQRAEQYF.

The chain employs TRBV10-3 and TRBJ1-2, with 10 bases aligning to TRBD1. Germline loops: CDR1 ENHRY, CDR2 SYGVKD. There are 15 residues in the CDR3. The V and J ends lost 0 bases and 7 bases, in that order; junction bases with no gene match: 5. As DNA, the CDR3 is TGTGCCATCAGTGAGTCGCAGACAGGGGGCTTTGGCTACACCTTC. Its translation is CAISESQTGGFGYTF.

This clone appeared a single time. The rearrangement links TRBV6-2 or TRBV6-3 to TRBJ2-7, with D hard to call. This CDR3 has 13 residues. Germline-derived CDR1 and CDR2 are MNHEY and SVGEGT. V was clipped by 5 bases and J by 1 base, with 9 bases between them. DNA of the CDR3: TGTGCCAGCAGTCTCGGTCCGTCCTACGAGCAGTACTTC. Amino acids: CASSLGPSYEQYF.

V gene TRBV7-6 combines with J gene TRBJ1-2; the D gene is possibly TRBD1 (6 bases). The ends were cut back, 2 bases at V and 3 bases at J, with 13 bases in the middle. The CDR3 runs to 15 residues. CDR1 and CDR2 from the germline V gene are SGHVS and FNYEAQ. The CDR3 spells CASSLNGGGDYGYTF. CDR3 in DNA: TGTGCCAGCAGCTTAAATGGGGGGGGCGACTATGGCTACACCTTC.